The 19 T cell receptor beta chains presented below share a single source sample, sequenced in a study of cytomegalovirus exposure and HLA in healthy donors. Primers for the PCR totalled 60 Vbeta and 13 Jbeta. TCRdb's copy holds only in-frame clones and misses some; the assay was immunoSEQ multiplex PCR. The sample lists about 160,000 clones, around 77% occurring once. Source material: PBMCs. All receptors derive from a young man in good health and CMV-seropositive.

This clone has only one observation. The genes are TRBV5-1 and TRBJ1-1; D perhaps matches TRBD1 (5 bases). The V end lost 2 bases, the J end lost 0 bases, and 8 bases lay between the germline ends. Per germline, CDR1 SGHRS and CDR2 YFSETQ. CDR3 length: 14 amino acids. The CDR3 DNA reads TGCGCCAGCAGCTTAGGGGCTATGAACACTGAAGCTTTCTTT. Translated: CASSLGAMNTEAFF. The full variable domain, with the rest looked up from reference TRBV5-1 and TRBJ1-1, is KAGVTQTPRYLIKTRGQQVTLSCSPISGHRSVSWYQQTPGQGLQFLFEYFSETQRNKGNFPGRFSGRQFSNSRSEMNVSTLELGDSALYLCASSLGAMNTEAFFGQGTRLTVV.

The gene calls are TRBV6-5 and TRBJ1-3; D remains ambiguous. CDR1 MNHEY and CDR2 SVGAGI come from the germline V gene. The germline V and J ends were trimmed by 8 bases and 0 bases, with 14 bases remaining between them. This CDR3 comprises 15 residues. CDR3 in amino acids: CASQREAFSGNTIYF. In DNA, the CDR3 is TGTGCCAGCCAACGCGAGGCCTTCTCTGGAAACACCATATATTTT.

This clone was picked up a small number of times. The chain's CDR3 is CASSGGTGRNQPQHF. The DNA of the CDR3 is TGTGCCAGCAGTGGGGGGACAGGGCGCAATCAGCCCCAGCATTTT. The chain carries TRBV6-1 and TRBJ1-5; 9 positions match TRBD1. V trimming: 4 bases; J trimming: 2 bases; junction bases outside the gene matches: 3. CDR3 size: 15 residues. Germline V lookup: CDR1 MNHNS, CDR2 SASEGT.

The V gene is TRBV5-1, the J gene TRBJ2-3; the match to TRBD1 covers 8 bases. The germline gives CDR1 SGHRS, CDR2 YFSETQ. V shed 1 base, J shed 4 bases, and the junction held 8 bases outside the gene matches. This CDR3 has 16 residues. In nucleotides, the CDR3 is TGCGCCAGCAGCTTGCTCCTCAGGGGGCAGGCAGATACGCAGTATTTT. Its translation: CASSLLLRGQADTQYF.

The rearrangement joins TRBV11-2 to TRBJ1-6; 9 nucleotides align to TRBD1. Germline V gene sequence: CDR1 SGHAT, CDR2 FQNNGV. After removal of 5 bases from V and 6 bases from J, the junction contained 2 bases not matched to a gene. The length of the CDR3 is 14 residues. The CDR3 loop reads CASSPTGGNSPLHF. The CDR3 coding sequence is TGTGCCAGCAGCCCGACAGGGGGTAATTCACCCCTCCACTTT. Full variable domain (missing parts from reference TRBV11-2 and TRBJ1-6): EAGVAQSPRYKIIEKRQSVAFWCNPISGHATLYWYQQILGQGPKLLIQFQNNGVVDDSQLPKDRFSAERLKGVDSTLKIQPAKLEDSAVYLCASSPTGGNSPLHFGNGTRLTVT.

This clone was counted only a few times. The CDR3 region is CASTQGQGRAKNIQYF. The CDR3 nucleotides read TGTGCCAGCACCCAAGGACAGGGGCGCGCCAAAAACATTCAGTACTTC. This chain joins TRBV6-6 and TRBJ2-4; 9 positions agree with TRBD1. CDR3 length: 16 residues. Germline CDR1 is MNHNY and CDR2 is SVGAGI (reference sequence). V was pared by 7 bases and J by 1 base, with 8 bases of the junction left unmatched.

V is TRBV7-9 and J is TRBJ2-1; D might be TRBD1 (6 bases). This CDR3 has 14 amino acids. The germline V gene encodes CDR1 SEHNR and CDR2 FQNEAQ (reference sequence). V was pared by 5 bases and J by 3 bases, with 11 bases between. CDR3 nucleotides: TGTGCCAGCAGCGAAGAGGACAGCTACAATGAGCAGTTCTTC. Residues: CASSEEDSYNEQFF.

This clone was counted a few times. The chain recombines TRBV7-9 with TRBJ2-3; possibly TRBD2 for D (5 bases). V was trimmed by 4 bases and J by 3 bases, leaving 11 bases between them. The CDR3 is 14 residues long. Looked up from germline, CDR1 is SEHNR and CDR2 is FQNEAQ (reference sequence). CDR3 DNA sequence: TGTGCCAGCAGCTCCCAGGACTCGACAGATACGCAGTATTTT. Translation gives CASSSQDSTDTQYF.

The chain has TRBV10-3 and TRBJ1-4; 8 nucleotides agree with TRBD1. The CDR3 contains 16 residues. J was trimmed by 8 bases and V by 3 bases; bases with no gene match: 11. Germline-derived CDR1 and CDR2 are ENHRY and SYGVKD. The CDR3 spells CAISEPRGLRREKLFF. CDR3 bases: TGTGCCATCAGTGAACCCAGGGGGCTTAGGCGGGAAAAACTGTTTTTT.

This chain's CDR3 is CASSEEVSGRGFYGYTF. CDR3 sequence (DNA): TGTGCCAGCAGTGAAGAAGTATCGGGCAGAGGGTTCTATGGCTACACCTTC. J is TRBJ1-2 and V is TRBV6-1; D call uncertain. Germline V lookup: CDR1 MNHNS, CDR2 SASEGT. Trimming shortened V by 1 base and J by 4 bases, and 19 bases separated the two germline ends. The CDR3 consists of 17 residues.

The table lists this clone with a count of one. CDR3 residues: CASSIGWQGGQPQHF. CDR3 sequence (DNA): TGTGCCAGTAGTATCGGATGGCAGGGCGGTCAGCCCCAGCATTTT. The chain combines TRBV19 with TRBJ1-5, with D maybe TRBD1 (5 bases). Germline CDR1 is LNHDA and CDR2 is SQIVND (reference sequence). The CDR3 totals 15 residues. V dropped 3 bases and J dropped 6 bases, with 15 bases sitting between them.

The chain couples TRBV7-7 to TRBJ2-7; TRBD2 aligns across 10 bases. CDR3 length equals 14 residues. Unmatched junction bases numbered 2, after V lost 5 bases and J lost 1 base. Germline assignment: CDR1 SSHAT and CDR2 FNYEAQ (reference sequence). DNA for the CDR3: TGTGCCAGCAGCCTGACTAGCGGGTCCTACGAGCAGTACTTC. Protein product: CASSLTSGSYEQYF. The variable domain in full, completed from reference TRBV7-7 and TRBJ2-7, reads GAGVSQSPRYKVTKRGQDVTLRCDPISSHATLYWYQQALGQGPEFLTYFNYEAQPDKSGLPSDRFSAERPEGSISTLTIQRTEQRDSAMYRCASSLTSGSYEQYFGPGTRLTVT.

The chain carries TRBV4-2 and TRBJ1-4; TRBD1 aligns across 8 bases. V gave up 2 bases and J gave up 2 bases; unmatched junction bases: 4. CDR1 and CDR2 from the germline V gene are LGHNA and YNFKEQ. The CDR3 runs to 16 residues. The CDR3 nucleotides read TGTGCCAGCAGCCAAAATCAGGGGGCGACTAATGAAAAACTGTTTTTT. It translates to CASSQNQGATNEKLFF.

This clone was counted only a few times. This rearrangement joins TRBV7-9 to TRBJ1-4; 8 bases match TRBD1. Germline V CDR1 and CDR2: SEHNR, FQNEAQ (reference sequence). V shed 3 bases, J shed 7 bases, and the junction held 4 bases outside the gene matches. The CDR3 spans 14 residues. CDR3 nucleotide sequence: TGTGCCAGCAGCTTTTCAGGGGGCGCTGAAAAACTGTTTTTT. It codes for CASSFSGGAEKLFF.

The V and J genes are TRBV5-4 and TRBJ1-2, with a weak D call TRBD1 (6 bases). The CDR3 is 14 amino acids. V was clipped by 2 bases and J by 6 bases, with 14 bases between them. Looked up from germline, CDR1 is SGHNT and CDR2 is YYREEE (reference sequence). CDR3: CASSFRSQGNGYTF. The CDR3 DNA reads as TGTGCCAGCAGCTTCCGAAGCCAGGGGAATGGCTACACCTTC.

The genes are TRBV10-3 and TRBJ2-5, with D perhaps TRBD1 (5 bases). The V gene's germline CDR1 is ENHRY and CDR2 SYGVKD. Trimming stripped 7 bases from V and 3 bases from J, with 15 bases between. This CDR3 contains 14 residues. The CDR3 region is CAIKRGQQEETQYF. The CDR3 nucleotides are TGTGCCATCAAAAGGGGTCAGCAGGAAGAGACCCAGTACTTC.

The chain couples TRBV19 to TRBJ2-6, with D maybe TRBD1 (7 bases). The germline CDR1 and CDR2 sequences are LNHDA and SQIVND (reference sequence). The germline V and J ends were trimmed by 4 bases and 0 bases, with 19 bases remaining between them. CDR3 length equals 19 residues. The CDR3 coding sequence is TGTGCCAGTAGTAAAAGGGGGGCCGGGACAGCCTCTGGGGCCAACGTCCTGACTTTC. It codes for CASSKRGAGTASGANVLTF.

This chain joins TRBV5-1 and TRBJ1-6; 9 bases line up with TRBD1. Germline V lookup: CDR1 SGHRS, CDR2 YFSETQ. The CDR3 is made up of 15 amino acids. V dropped 4 bases and J dropped 5; count of bases not matched to a gene: 4. The CDR3 DNA reads TGCGCCAGCAGCCCCGGGACAGGGAATAATTCACCCCTCCACTTT. It specifies CASSPGTGNNSPLHF.

Only a few counts were recorded for this clone. This chain uses TRBV29-1 with TRBJ2-7; 7 bases agree with TRBD1. The germline V gene has CDR1 SQVTM and CDR2 ANQGSEA. The trim removed 6 bases at V and 3 bases at J, leaving 5 bases unmatched. The CDR3 runs 12 residues. The CDR3 here is CSVRTGFYEQYF. The CDR3, as DNA: TGCAGCGTCCGGACAGGTTTCTACGAGCAGTACTTC.